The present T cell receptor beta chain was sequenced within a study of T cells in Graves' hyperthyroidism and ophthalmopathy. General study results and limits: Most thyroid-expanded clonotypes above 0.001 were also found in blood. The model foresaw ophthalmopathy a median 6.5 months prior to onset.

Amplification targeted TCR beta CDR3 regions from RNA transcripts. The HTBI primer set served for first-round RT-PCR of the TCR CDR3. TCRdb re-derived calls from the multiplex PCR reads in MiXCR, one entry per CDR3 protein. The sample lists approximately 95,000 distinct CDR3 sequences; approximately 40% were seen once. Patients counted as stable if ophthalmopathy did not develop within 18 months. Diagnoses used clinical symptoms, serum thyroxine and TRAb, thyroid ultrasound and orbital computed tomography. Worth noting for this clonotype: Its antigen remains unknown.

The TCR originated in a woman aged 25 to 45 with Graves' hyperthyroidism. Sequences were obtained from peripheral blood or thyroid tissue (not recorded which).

The CDR3 is CASNPGGYQETQYF. The CDR3 bases are TGTGCCAGCAATCCAGGGGGGTACCAAGAGACCCAGTACTTC. The rearrangement joins TRBV2 to TRBJ2-5; D may be TRBD1 (7 bases). With 7 bases removed from V and 0 bases from J, the gap between germline ends came to 12 bases. CDR1 SNHLY and CDR2 FYNNEI come from the germline V gene. This CDR3 is 14 amino acids long.